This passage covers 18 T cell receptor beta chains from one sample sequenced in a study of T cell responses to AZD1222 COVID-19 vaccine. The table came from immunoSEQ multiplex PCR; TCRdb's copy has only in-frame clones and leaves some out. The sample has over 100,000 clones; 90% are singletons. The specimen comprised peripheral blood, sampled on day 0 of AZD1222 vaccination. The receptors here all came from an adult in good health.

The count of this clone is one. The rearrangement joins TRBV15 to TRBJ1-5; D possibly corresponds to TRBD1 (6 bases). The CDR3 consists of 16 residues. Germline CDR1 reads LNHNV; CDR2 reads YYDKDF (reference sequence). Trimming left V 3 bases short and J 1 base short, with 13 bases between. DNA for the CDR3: TGTGCCACCAGCAGGCGACAGGTTTCGAGCAATCAGCCCCAGCATTTT. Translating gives CATSRRQVSSNQPQHF.

The CDR3 reads CASSSGAYGYTF. CDR3 bases: TGTGCCAGCAGCTCAGGGGCCTATGGCTACACCTTC. V gene TRBV12-3 or TRBV12-4 combines with J gene TRBJ1-2, with a tentative D call TRBD1 (6 bases). The CDR3 spans 12 residues. Trimming cost V 6 bases and J 4 bases, with 9 bases left between them.

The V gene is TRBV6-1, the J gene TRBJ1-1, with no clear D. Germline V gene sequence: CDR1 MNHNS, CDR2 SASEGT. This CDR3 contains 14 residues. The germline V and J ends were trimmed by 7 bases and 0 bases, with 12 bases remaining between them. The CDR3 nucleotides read TGTGCCAGCATAGGATGGGAGGTGAACACTGAAGCTTTCTTT. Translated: CASIGWEVNTEAFF.

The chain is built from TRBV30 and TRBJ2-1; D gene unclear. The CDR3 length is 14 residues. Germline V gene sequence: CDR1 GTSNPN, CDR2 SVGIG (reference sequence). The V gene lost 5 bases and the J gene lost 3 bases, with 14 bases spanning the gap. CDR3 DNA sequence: TGTGCCTGGGGGAACTCTGATGGCTACAATGAGCAGTTCTTC. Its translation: CAWGNSDGYNEQFF. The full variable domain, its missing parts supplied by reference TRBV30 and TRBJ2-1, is SQTIHQWPATLVQPVGSPLSLECTVEGTSNPNLYWYRQAAGRGLQLLFYSVGIGQISSEVPQNLSASRPQDRQFILSSKKLLLSDSGFYLCAWGNSDGYNEQFFGPGTRLTVL.

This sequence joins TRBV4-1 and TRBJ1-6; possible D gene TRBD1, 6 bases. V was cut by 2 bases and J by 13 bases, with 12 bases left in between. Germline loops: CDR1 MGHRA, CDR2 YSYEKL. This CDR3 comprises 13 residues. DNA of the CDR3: TGCGCCAGCAGCCAAACTACAGGGCCCCCCCTCCACTTT. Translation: CASSQTTGPPLHF.

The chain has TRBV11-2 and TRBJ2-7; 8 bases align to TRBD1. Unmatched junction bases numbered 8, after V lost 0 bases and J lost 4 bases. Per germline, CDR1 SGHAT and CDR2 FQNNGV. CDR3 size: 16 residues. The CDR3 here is CASSLDAQGGHYEQYF. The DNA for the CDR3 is TGTGCCAGCAGCTTAGATGCACAGGGGGGACATTACGAGCAGTACTTC. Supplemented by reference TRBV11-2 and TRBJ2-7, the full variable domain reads EAGVAQSPRYKIIEKRQSVAFWCNPISGHATLYWYQQILGQGPKLLIQFQNNGVVDDSQLPKDRFSAERLKGVDSTLKIQPAKLEDSAVYLCASSLDAQGGHYEQYFGPGTRLTVT.

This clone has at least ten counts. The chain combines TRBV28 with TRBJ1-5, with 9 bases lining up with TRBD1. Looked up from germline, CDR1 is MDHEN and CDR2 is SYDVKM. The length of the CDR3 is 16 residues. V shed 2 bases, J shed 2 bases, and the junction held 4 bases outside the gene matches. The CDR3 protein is CASSLKQGAGNQPQHF. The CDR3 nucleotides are TGTGCCAGCAGTTTAAAACAGGGGGCTGGCAATCAGCCCCAGCATTTT.

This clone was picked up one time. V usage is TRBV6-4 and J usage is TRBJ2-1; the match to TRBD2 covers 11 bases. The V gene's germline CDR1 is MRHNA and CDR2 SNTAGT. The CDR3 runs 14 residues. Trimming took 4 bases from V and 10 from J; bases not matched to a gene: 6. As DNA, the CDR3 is TGTGCCAGCAGTGTAGCGGGGGGGCCGCGAGAGCAGTTCTTC. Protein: CASSVAGGPREQFF.

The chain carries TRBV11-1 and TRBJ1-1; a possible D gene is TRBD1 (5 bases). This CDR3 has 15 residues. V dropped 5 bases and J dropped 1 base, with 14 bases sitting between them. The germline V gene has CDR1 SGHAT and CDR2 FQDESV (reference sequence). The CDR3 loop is CASSPDSGRNTEAFF. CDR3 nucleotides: TGTGCCAGCAGCCCTGACAGCGGACGGAACACTGAAGCTTTCTTT.

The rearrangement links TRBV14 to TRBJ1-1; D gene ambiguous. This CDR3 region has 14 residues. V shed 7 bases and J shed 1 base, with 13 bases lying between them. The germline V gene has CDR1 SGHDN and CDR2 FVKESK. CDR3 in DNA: TGTGCCAGCATGGTGACGGGCGGGAACACTGAAGCTTTCTTT. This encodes CASMVTGGNTEAFF.

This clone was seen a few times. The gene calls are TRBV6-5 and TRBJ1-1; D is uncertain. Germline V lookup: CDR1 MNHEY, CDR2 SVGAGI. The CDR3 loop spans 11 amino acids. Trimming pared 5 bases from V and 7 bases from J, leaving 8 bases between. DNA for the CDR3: TGTGCCAGCAGTACCAGGAGTGAAGCTTTCTTT. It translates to CASSTRSEAFF.

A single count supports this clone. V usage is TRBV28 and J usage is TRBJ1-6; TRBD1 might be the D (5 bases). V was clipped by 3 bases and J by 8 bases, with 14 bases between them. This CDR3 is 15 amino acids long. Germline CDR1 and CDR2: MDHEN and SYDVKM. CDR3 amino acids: CASSLSAPGDSPLHF. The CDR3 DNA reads TGTGCCAGCAGTTTGTCAGCCCCGGGGGATTCACCCCTCCACTTT.

The CDR3 is CASSLSGGRSTEAFF. The CDR3 nucleotides read TGTGCCAGCAGCCTCAGCGGGGGGCGGAGCACTGAAGCTTTCTTT. The J gene is TRBJ1-1, the V gene TRBV9; perhaps TRBD1 as D (6 bases). The V gene lost 4 bases and the J gene lost 4 bases, with 17 bases spanning the gap. CDR1 is SGDLS and CDR2 is YYNGEE in the germline V gene. This CDR3 region has 15 residues.

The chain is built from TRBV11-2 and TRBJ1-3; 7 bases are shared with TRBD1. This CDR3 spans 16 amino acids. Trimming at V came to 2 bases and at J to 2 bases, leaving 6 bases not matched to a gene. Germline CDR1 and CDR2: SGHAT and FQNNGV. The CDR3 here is CASSLRNRGAGNTIYF. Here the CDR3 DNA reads TGTGCCAGCAGCTTAAGAAACAGGGGTGCTGGAAACACCATATATTTT. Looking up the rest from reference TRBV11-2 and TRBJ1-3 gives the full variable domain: EAGVAQSPRYKIIEKRQSVAFWCNPISGHATLYWYQQILGQGPKLLIQFQNNGVVDDSQLPKDRFSAERLKGVDSTLKIQPAKLEDSAVYLCASSLRNRGAGNTIYFGEGSWLTVV.

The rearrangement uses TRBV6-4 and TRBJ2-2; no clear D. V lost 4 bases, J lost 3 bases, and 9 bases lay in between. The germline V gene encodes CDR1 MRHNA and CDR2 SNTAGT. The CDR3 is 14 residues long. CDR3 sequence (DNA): TGTGCCAGCAGTGGTCAACCTGACACCGGGGAGCTGTTTTTT. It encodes CASSGQPDTGELFF.

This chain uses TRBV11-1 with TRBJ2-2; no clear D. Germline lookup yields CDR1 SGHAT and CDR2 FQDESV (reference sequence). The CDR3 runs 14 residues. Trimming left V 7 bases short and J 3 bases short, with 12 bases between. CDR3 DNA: TGTGCCAGCACCCCCCTGGGTTACACCGGGGAGCTGTTTTTT. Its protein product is CASTPLGYTGELFF.

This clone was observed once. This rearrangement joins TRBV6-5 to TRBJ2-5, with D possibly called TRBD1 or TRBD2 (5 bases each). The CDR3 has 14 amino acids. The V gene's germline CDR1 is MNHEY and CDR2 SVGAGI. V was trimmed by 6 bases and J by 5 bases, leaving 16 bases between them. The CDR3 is CASRGLGVGETQYF. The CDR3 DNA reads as TGTGCCAGCAGGGGTCTGGGGGTTGGGGAGACCCAGTACTTC.

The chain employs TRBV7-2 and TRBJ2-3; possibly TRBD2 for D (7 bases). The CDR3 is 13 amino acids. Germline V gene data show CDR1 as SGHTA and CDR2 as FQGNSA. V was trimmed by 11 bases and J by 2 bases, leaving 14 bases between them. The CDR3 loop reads CAWGGGYTDTQYF. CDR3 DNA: TGTGCCTGGGGGGGCGGATACACAGATACGCAGTATTTT.